The clone carrying this TCR beta chain occurred many times. What it recognizes is unknown. This record belongs to a study of early T cells in non-severe SARS-CoV-2 infection. Study-level background: Chains were not paired, and sequencing was done on bulk RNA from unsorted whole blood.

CDR3 length: 16 amino acids. Germline loops: CDR1 MNHEY, CDR2 SVGAGI. Trimming stripped 0 bases from V and 1 base from J, with 7 bases between. Overall study results and limits: Missing private and CD4 specificities, VDJdb matching favored anti-spike CD8 responses.

Attachment of unique molecular identifiers was made to individual cDNA molecules. TCRdb recomputed calls from the 5' RACE reads with MiXCR, one row per CDR3 protein. The sample has 20,000 to 25,000 distinct CDR3 sequences, roughly 4.7% seen once; the top ten hold about 4.5%. The V gene is TRBV6-5, the J gene TRBJ2-6; D not certain. Sequenced sample: whole blood. This TCR came from an adult who was a healthcare worker with PCR-confirmed SARS-CoV-2 infection or an uninfected control (not recorded which). The CDR3 bases are TGTGCCAGCAGTTACTCTTTGGGGTCTGGGGCCAACGTCCTGACTTTC. It translates to CASSYSLGSGANVLTF.